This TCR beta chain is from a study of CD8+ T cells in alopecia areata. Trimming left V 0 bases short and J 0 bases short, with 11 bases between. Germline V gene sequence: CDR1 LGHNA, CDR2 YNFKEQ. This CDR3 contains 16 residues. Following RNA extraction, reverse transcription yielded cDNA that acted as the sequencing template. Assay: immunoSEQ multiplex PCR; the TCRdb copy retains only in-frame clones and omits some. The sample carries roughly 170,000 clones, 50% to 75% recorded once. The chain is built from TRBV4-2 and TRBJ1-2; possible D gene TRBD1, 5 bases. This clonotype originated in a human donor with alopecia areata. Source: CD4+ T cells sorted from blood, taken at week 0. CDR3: CASSQEGTASNYGYTF. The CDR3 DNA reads TGTGCCAGCAGCCAAGAAGGGACGGCTTCTAACTATGGCTACACCTTC.